This is a list of T cell receptor beta chains from one sample in a study of T cells in Graves' hyperthyroidism and ophthalmopathy. Each CDR3 protein gets one entry after TCRdb re-called the multiplex PCR reads with MiXCR. Among 350,000 to 400,000 distinct CDR3 sequences, 15% were seen once, and the ten largest hold about 33%. Sequenced: blood. These receptors all stem from a woman in her thirties with Graves' hyperthyroidism. CDR3s include the opening cysteine and the closing phenylalanine or tryptophan. A D gene is named only where the DNA matches it firmly. Clone sizes are given selectively: once, few, many, or a class where the clone is expanded.

NA | TRBJ2-7 | NA | TRBV6-2/TRBV6-3 | CASSYGSGPYEQYF | TGTGCCAGCAGTTACGGGTCGGGCCCCTACGAGCAGTACTTC
few | TRBJ2-1 | TRBD2 | TRBV6-2/TRBV6-3 | CASSYDSGGGPYNEQFF | TGTGCCAGCAGTTACGATTCGGGGGGAGGGCCCTACAATGAGCAGTTCTTC
many | TRBJ1-5 | NA | TRBV9 | CASSPEEGSNQPQHF | TGTGCCAGCAGCCCGGAGGAAGGTAGCAATCAGCCCCAGCATTTT
NA | TRBJ2-7 | NA | TRBV3-1 | CASSQGTETSIYEQYF | TGTGCCAGCAGCCAAGGAACAGAGACTAGTATTTACGAGCAGTACTTC
NA | TRBJ1-6 | NA | TRBV12-3/TRBV12-4 | CASSGQGIGNSPLHF | TGTGCCAGCAGTGGGCAGGGTATAGGAAATTCACCCCTCCACTTT
many | TRBJ2-5 | TRBD2 | TRBV12-3/TRBV12-4 | CASSLRESETQYF | TGTGCCAGCAGTTTGCGGGAGTCGGAGACCCAGTACTTC
few | TRBJ2-7 | NA | TRBV24-1 | CATSEKIPPRYYEQYF | TGTGCCACCAGTGAGAAAATCCCTCCCCGATACTACGAGCAGTACTTC
many | TRBJ2-5 | TRBD1 | TRBV6-1 | CASSDPTGLETQYF | TGTGCCAGCAGTGACCCGACAGGGTTGGAGACCCAGTACTTC
many | TRBJ2-1 | NA | TRBV13 | CASSYASANEQFF | TGTGCCAGCAGCTATGCTAGCGCCAATGAGCAGTTCTTC
NA | TRBJ2-7 | NA | TRBV9 | CASSPWNGVGQQYF | TGTGCCAGCAGCCCCTGGAACGGGGTGGGGCAGCAGTACTTC
many | TRBJ1-5 | NA | TRBV12-3/TRBV12-4 | CASSRAPGWPQHF | TGTGCCAGCAGTCGGGCCCCTGGGTGGCCCCAGCATTTT
NA | TRBJ2-5 | TRBD2 | TRBV2 | CASSVGTSETQYF | TGTGCCAGCAGTGTCGGGACTAGTGAGACCCAGTACTTC
many | TRBJ2-1 | TRBD1 | TRBV11-1 | CASSAGQDLYNEQFF | TGTGCCAGCAGCGCGGGACAGGATCTCTACAATGAGCAGTTCTTC
few | TRBJ2-5 | TRBD2 | TRBV7-3 | CASSRGLAGRSQETQYF | TGTGCCAGCAGCCGAGGACTAGCGGGGCGGTCACAAGAGACCCAGTACTTC